What follows are 9 T cell receptor beta chains derived from one specimen sequenced in a study of CD8+CD57+ T cells in acquired aplastic anemia. Patients who underwent sequencing had shown CD8+CD57+ cell expansion by flow cytometry. According to the study, genomic DNA was the template for TCR beta VDJ and CDR3 profiling. TCRdb analysed the reads with MiXCR anew, one entry per CDR3 protein. There are about 120,000 distinct CDR3 sequences in the sample; under 65% occur only once, and around 29% lies in the top ten. Material for sequencing was sorted CD4+, CD8+, or CD8+CD57+ T cells (not recorded which) from PBMCs. These receptors were taken from a human donor with aplastic anemia.

A note on this clonotype: A read error is likely, as this CDR3 ends without the conserved phenylalanine or tryptophan. The DNA is omitted, as the CDR3 cannot be located on it reliably, and the CDR3 follows TCRdb's listing. The CDR3 region is CASSALAG. This chain uses TRBV2 with TRBJ1-6. The CDR3 is 8 residues long, counting both termini. Germline CDR1 SNHLY, CDR2 FYNNEI.

This rearrangement joins TRBV7-2 to TRBJ2-5, with D unresolved. CDR3 size: 15 residues. The germline V gene has CDR1 SGHTA and CDR2 FQGNSA. Trimming pared 8 bases from V and 5 bases from J, leaving 21 bases between. This CDR3 reads CASLSDIARSETQYF. As DNA, the CDR3 is TGTGCCAGCCTCAGCGATATTGCCAGATCGGAGACCCAGTACTTC.

This clonotype was found once. The V gene is TRBV2, the J gene TRBJ2-2; D remains unclear. Germline values: CDR1 SNHLY, CDR2 FYNNEI. V was clipped by 7 bases and J by 7 bases, with 13 bases between them. CDR3 size: 13 residues. DNA of the CDR3: TGTGCCAGCACCAAAAAGATGGGCGGGGAGCTGTTTTTT. As protein: CASTKKMGGELFF.

This clonotype has just a few counts. This chain connects TRBV27 to TRBJ2-7; possibly TRBD1 for D (5 bases). Trimming left V 5 bases short and J 1 base short, with 9 bases between. The germline CDR1 and CDR2 sequences are MNHEY and SMNVEV (reference sequence). The CDR3 covers 13 residues. The CDR3 spells CASSNRFSYEQYF. The CDR3 bases are TGTGCCAGCAGTAACAGGTTTTCCTACGAGCAGTACTTC.

At least ten counts were recorded for this clonotype. CDR3: CSARDFRGRADTQYF. For the CDR3, the DNA is TGCAGTGCTAGAGATTTTCGGGGAAGGGCAGATACGCAGTATTTT. V usage is TRBV20-1 and J usage is TRBJ2-3; tentative D call: TRBD2 (5 bases). CDR3 length equals 15 residues. The germline V and J ends were trimmed by 0 bases and 4 bases, with 14 bases remaining between them. Germline CDR1 and CDR2: DFQATT and SNEGSKA (reference sequence).

As to this clonotype: One junction end disagrees with the germline gene, perhaps due to a read error. The chain joins TRBV20-1 to TRBJ2-1, with D possibly being TRBD2 (5 bases). The CDR3 has 13 amino acids. CDR1 DFQATT and CDR2 SNEGSKA come from the germline V gene (reference sequence). The CDR3 protein is CSASTAGDNGQFF. The CDR3 nucleotides are TGCAGTGCTAGTACTGCGGGTGACAATGGGCAGTTCTTC.

The chain has TRBV27 and TRBJ2-7; D gene unclear. Germline-derived CDR1 and CDR2 are MNHEY and SMNVEV (reference sequence). Trimming pared 0 bases from V and 0 bases from J, leaving 6 bases between. This CDR3 contains 14 residues. The CDR3 bases are TGTGCCAGCAGTTTATCCGGCCCCTCCTACGAGCAGTACTTC. Encoded protein: CASSLSGPSYEQYF.

This clonotype was observed at least ten times. In DNA form, the CDR3 reads TGCGCCAGCAGCCCAGGCAAGGACATCCTGGTGGACAGGTACTACGAGCAGTACTTC. Amino acid sequence: CASSPGKDILVDRYYEQYF. The chain has TRBV4-3 and TRBJ2-7; 7 bases line up with TRBD1. CDR1 and CDR2 (germline): LGHNA, YSLEER. The CDR3 spans 19 residues. Trimming at V came to 4 bases and at J to 3 bases, leaving 21 bases not matched to a gene.

This clonotype was observed a single time. The chain links TRBV20-1 to TRBJ2-7; 7 bases match TRBD1. The CDR3 consists of 14 residues. CDR1 DFQATT and CDR2 SNEGSKA come from the germline V gene (reference sequence). V was pared by 5 bases and J by 3 bases, with 10 bases of the junction left unmatched. The CDR3 DNA sequence: TGCAGTGCTTTGCGGACAGGCTCCTACTACGAGCAGTACTTC. Translation: CSALRTGSYYEQYF.